This record concerns one TCR beta chain sequence. This sample is part of a study of OX40 agonist ivuxolimab in advanced cancers. In the study overall: Patients were infused with ivuxolimab every 2 weeks at 0.01 to 10 mg/kg.

Germline values: CDR1 SGHDN, CDR2 FVKESK. Trimming removed 3 bases at V and 1 base at J, with 4 bases between. The length of the CDR3 is 12 residues. Assay: immunoSEQ multiplex PCR; the TCRdb copy retains only in-frame clones and omits some. This table has tens of thousands of clones, around 80% appearing once. This TCR was sampled from an adult with an advanced solid tumor such as melanoma, head and neck, liver or kidney cancer. Sequencing used CD4+ or CD8+ T cells sorted from blood, obtained in a trial of the OX40 agonist ivuxolimab. The chain is built from TRBV14 and TRBJ2-7; no clear D. Here the CDR3 reads CASSQDSYEQYF. The CDR3 DNA is TGTGCCAGCAGCCAGGATTCCTACGAGCAGTACTTC.